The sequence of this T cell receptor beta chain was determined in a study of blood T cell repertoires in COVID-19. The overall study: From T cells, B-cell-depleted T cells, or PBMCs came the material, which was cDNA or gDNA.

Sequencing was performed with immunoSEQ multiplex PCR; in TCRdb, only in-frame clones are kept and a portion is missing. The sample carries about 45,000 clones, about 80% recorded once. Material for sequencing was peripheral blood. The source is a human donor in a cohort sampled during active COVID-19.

In nucleotides, the CDR3 is TGTGCCAGCAGTACGGTATTTACCGGGGGGCCCCCTGAAGCTTTCTTT. This codes for CASSTVFTGGPPEAFF. This sequence joins TRBV11-3 and TRBJ1-1; perhaps TRBD1 as D (6 bases). This CDR3 contains 16 residues. V shed 6 bases and J shed 6 bases, with 23 bases lying between them. Looked up from germline, CDR1 is SGHNT and CDR2 is YENEEA.